The 30 T cell receptor beta chains below all came from one sample that was sequenced in a study of blood T cell repertoires in COVID-19. Sequencing was performed with immunoSEQ multiplex PCR; in TCRdb, only in-frame clones are kept and a portion is missing. The table has almost 250,000 clones, about 89% seen once. The sequenced sample consisted of PBMCs or T cells enriched from blood (not recorded which). These receptor sequences come from a woman under 40 who had recovered from COVID-19.

In the case of this clone: This CDR3 is also generated by other DNA sequences in the sample. This chain joins TRBV5-1 and TRBJ1-1; D is unclear. With 0 bases removed from V and 1 base from J, the gap between germline ends came to 4 bases. This CDR3 is built from 13 residues. Germline CDR1 SGHRS, CDR2 YFSETQ. DNA for the CDR3: TGCGCCAGCAGCTTGGCACAGAACACTGAAGCTTTCTTT. Protein product: CASSLAQNTEAFF.

J is TRBJ2-1 and V is TRBV24-1; 11 bases agree with TRBD2. Germline CDR1 KGHDR, CDR2 SFDVKD. Losses at the gene ends were 10 bases for V and 6 bases for J; bases not matched to a gene: 4. The CDR3 sequence is 13 residues long. The CDR3 sequence: CATGLAETNEQFF. CDR3 DNA sequence: TGTGCCACGGGACTAGCGGAGACCAATGAGCAGTTCTTC.

The V call is TRBV29-1, the J call TRBJ2-3; 12 nucleotides line up with TRBD2. V was clipped by 7 bases and J by 5 bases; unmatched bases: 7. There are 14 residues in the CDR3. Germline V lookup: CDR1 SQVTM, CDR2 ANQGSEA. CDR3 nucleotide sequence: TGCAGCGCCACGACTAGCGGGAGAATAGATACGCAGTATTTT. It is translated as CSATTSGRIDTQYF.

The V gene is TRBV7-6, the J gene TRBJ1-1; TRBD1 matches 10 bases. The ends lost 5 bases at V and 5 bases at J; junction bases unmatched: 5. This CDR3 has 14 residues. Per the germline V gene, CDR1 is SGHVS and CDR2 is FNYEAQ. CDR3 loop: CASSQGGQGTEAFF. The CDR3 DNA reads as TGTGCCAGCAGCCAAGGGGGACAGGGGACTGAAGCTTTCTTT. Full variable domain (rest looked up from reference TRBV7-6 and TRBJ1-1): GAGVSQSPRYKVTKRGQDVALRCDPISGHVSLYWYRQALGQGPEFLTYFNYEAQQDKSGLPNDRFSAERPEGSISTLTIQRTEQRDSAMYRCASSQGGQGTEAFFGQGTRLTVV.

The gene calls are TRBV4-2 and TRBJ1-5; D is possibly TRBD1 (5 bases). V dropped 0 bases and J dropped 4 bases, with 13 bases sitting between them. The CDR3 sequence is 16 residues long. Germline V gene sequence: CDR1 LGHNA, CDR2 YNFKEQ. CDR3 residues: CASSQDMRQSNQPQHF. DNA of the CDR3: TGTGCCAGCAGCCAAGATATGCGACAGTCAAATCAGCCCCAGCATTTT.

CDR3 in amino acids: CASIPVRAAPGEAFF. CDR3 nucleotides: TGTGCCAGTATCCCGGTCCGCGCCGCGCCCGGTGAAGCTTTCTTT. The rearrangement uses TRBV19 and TRBJ1-1; unclear D gene. V was clipped by 7 bases and J by 7 bases, with 22 bases between them. CDR1 and CDR2 (germline): LNHDA, SQIVND (reference sequence). CDR3 length: 15 residues.

With regard to this clone: This sample includes further DNA sequences coding for the same CDR3. J is TRBJ1-2 and V is TRBV11-2, with a possible D match to TRBD1 (6 bases). V shed 4 bases and J shed 4 bases, with 10 bases lying between them. The CDR3 contains 13 residues. Germline V gene sequence: CDR1 SGHAT, CDR2 FQNNGV. The CDR3 loop is CASSSTGPYGYTF. In DNA, the CDR3 is TGTGCCAGCAGCTCAACAGGGCCCTATGGCTACACCTTC.

Only one count was recorded for this clone. The chain is built from TRBV15 and TRBJ2-7, with TRBD2 as a possible D gene (7 bases). The CDR3 consists of 14 residues. Germline CDR1 and CDR2: LNHNV and YYDKDF (reference sequence). V lost 5 bases and J lost 5, with 16 bases in between. CDR3: CATSPRGGNHEQYF. CDR3 in DNA: TGTGCCACCAGCCCGAGGGGGGGAAACCACGAGCAGTACTTC.

The rearrangement joins TRBV24-1 to TRBJ2-1; 7 nucleotides match TRBD1. Germline lookup yields CDR1 KGHDR and CDR2 SFDVKD. Trimming cost V 4 bases and J 6 bases; bases outside gene matches: 5. The CDR3 length is 14 residues. The CDR3 region has the DNA TGTGCCACCAGTGACCGGGGACAGTCCAATGAGCAGTTCTTC. Translated, it gives CATSDRGQSNEQFF.

V and J are TRBV29-1 and TRBJ2-1, with 14 bases matching TRBD2. This CDR3 region has 14 residues. Germline V gene lookup returns CDR1 SQVTM and CDR2 ANQGSEA. The V and J ends lost 7 bases and 7 bases, in that order; junction bases with no gene match: 6. For the CDR3, the DNA is TGCAGCGCTCGACTAGCGGGAGGGGGGAATGAGCAGTTCTTC. This codes for CSARLAGGGNEQFF.

This clone occurred a few times. In DNA form, the CDR3 reads TGCAGCGTTGTTCAGGGAAATGGAGATACGCAGTATTTT. This codes for CSVVQGNGDTQYF. The chain links TRBV29-1 to TRBJ2-3; weak D call: TRBD1 (5 bases). Deletions cut 4 bases from V and 5 bases from J, with 13 bases between. The CDR3 is made up of 13 amino acids. Per germline, CDR1 SQVTM and CDR2 ANQGSEA.

Written as DNA, the CDR3 is TGTGCCAGCAGCGTAGGAGGAACAGGGGCAGGGGATACGCAGTATTTT. Translation gives CASSVGGTGAGDTQYF. The chain is built from TRBV9 and TRBJ2-3, with 7 bases lining up with TRBD1. Germline V gene lookup returns CDR1 SGDLS and CDR2 YYNGEE. V was clipped by 0 bases and J by 6 bases; unmatched bases: 10. CDR3 size: 16 residues.

V is TRBV19 and J is TRBJ1-5, with D possibly TRBD1 on 5 matching bases. There are 15 residues in the CDR3. Trimming cost V 3 bases and J 3 bases, with 12 bases left between them. Looked up from germline, CDR1 is LNHDA and CDR2 is SQIVND (reference sequence). CDR3 sequence: CASSISSGINQPQHF. DNA of the CDR3: TGTGCCAGTAGTATCTCCTCAGGGATCAATCAGCCCCAGCATTTT.

The chain couples TRBV24-1 to TRBJ1-5; 9 bases are shared with TRBD1. Germline V gene data show CDR1 as KGHDR and CDR2 as SFDVKD. The CDR3 has 16 amino acids. V was clipped by 4 bases and J by 4 bases; unmatched bases: 7. The CDR3 coding sequence is TGTGCCACCAGTGAGTCCGGGACAGGGAGGAATCAGCCCCAGCATTTT. Residues: CATSESGTGRNQPQHF.

The J gene is TRBJ1-4, the V gene TRBV28; the match to TRBD1 covers 8 bases. The germline V gene encodes CDR1 MDHEN and CDR2 SYDVKM. With 2 bases clipped from V and 2 bases from J, the junction kept 10 bases outside the gene matches. The CDR3 is made up of 18 amino acids. CDR3 in amino acids: CASSLGPWQGATNEKLFF. CDR3 sequence (DNA): TGTGCCAGCAGTTTAGGTCCCTGGCAGGGGGCCACTAATGAAAAACTGTTTTTT.

The rearrangement joins TRBV2 to TRBJ2-3; the D gene is possibly TRBD1 (6 bases). The length of the CDR3 is 12 residues. Germline assignment: CDR1 SNHLY and CDR2 FYNNEI. V shed 7 bases and J shed 3 bases, with 8 bases lying between them. Here the CDR3 DNA reads TGTGCCAGCATGCAGGGGACAGATACGCAGTATTTT. Translating it yields CASMQGTDTQYF. Based on the CDR3 plus reference TRBV2 and TRBJ2-3, the full variable domain is EPEVTQTPSHQVTQMGQEVILRCVPISNHLYFYWYRQILGQKVEFLVSFYNNEISEKSEIFDDQFSVERPDGSNFTLKIRSTKLEDSAMYFCASMQGTDTQYFGPGTRLTVL.

The chain links TRBV7-8 to TRBJ1-2, with 7 bases identical to TRBD1. The CDR3 has 14 amino acids. Looked up from germline, CDR1 is SGHVS and CDR2 is FQNEAQ. V was pared by 5 bases and J by 4 bases, with 7 bases of the junction left unmatched. The CDR3 DNA sequence: TGTGCCAGCAGCCCTCGACAGGGACTCTATGGCTACACCTTC. Translated: CASSPRQGLYGYTF.

The rearrangement links TRBV27 to TRBJ1-5; D not resolved. Germline CDR1 reads MNHEY; CDR2 reads SMNVEV (reference sequence). The CDR3 sequence is 13 residues long. V gave up 7 bases and J gave up 5 bases, with 12 bases separating them. Written as DNA, the CDR3 is TGTGCCAGCACCCCCCCGGCGGATCAGCCCCAGCATTTT. Translation gives CASTPPADQPQHF.

The chain has TRBV28 and TRBJ2-1; 11 positions match TRBD2. Germline V lookup: CDR1 MDHEN, CDR2 SYDVKM. The CDR3 runs to 15 residues. Trimming at V came to 5 bases and at J to 9 bases, leaving 9 bases not matched to a gene. CDR3: CASSVIAGGPREQFF. The CDR3 DNA reads TGTGCCAGCAGTGTTATAGCGGGAGGGCCACGTGAGCAGTTCTTC.

The genes are TRBV6-5 and TRBJ2-2; D gene uncertain. Deletions cut 6 bases from V and 6 bases from J, with 11 bases between. Per the germline V gene, CDR1 is MNHEY and CDR2 is SVGAGI. This CDR3 region has 13 residues. In DNA form, the CDR3 reads TGTGCCAGCAGGGCTTACTACGCCGGGGAGCTGTTTTTT. Protein product: CASRAYYAGELFF.

The genes are TRBV3-1 (or the pseudogene TRBV3-2) and TRBJ1-1; the D gene is possibly TRBD1 (6 bases). V lost 0 bases and J 9 bases, leaving 11 bases between the germline ends. This CDR3 is built from 13 residues. Germline CDR1 reads LGHDT; CDR2 reads YNNKEL (reference sequence). The CDR3 protein is CASSQDGRGKAFF. The CDR3 nucleotides are TGTGCCAGCAGCCAAGACGGCAGGGGTAAAGCTTTCTTT.

J is TRBJ1-1 and V is TRBV11-2; TRBD1 agrees at 7 bases. Germline V gene lookup returns CDR1 SGHAT and CDR2 FQNNGV. This CDR3 has 18 amino acids. J was trimmed by 0 bases and V by 3 bases; bases with no gene match: 13. CDR3 amino acids: CASSFNKGQTTMNTEAFF. The CDR3 DNA reads as TGTGCCAGCAGCTTTAATAAGGGACAGACAACCATGAACACTGAAGCTTTCTTT. Looking up the rest from reference TRBV11-2 and TRBJ1-1 gives the full variable domain: EAGVAQSPRYKIIEKRQSVAFWCNPISGHATLYWYQQILGQGPKLLIQFQNNGVVDDSQLPKDRFSAERLKGVDSTLKIQPAKLEDSAVYLCASSFNKGQTTMNTEAFFGQGTRLTVV.

The rearrangement joins TRBV28 to TRBJ2-7; TRBD2 matches at 8 bases. In germline, CDR1 is MDHEN, CDR2 SYDVKM. The CDR3 runs 17 residues. The V segment lost 5 bases and the J segment 3 bases; nucleotides outside the gene matches: 15. DNA for the CDR3: TGTGCCAGCAGTAAGGGACCGGCCCTTAGCGGGATCTACGAGCAGTACTTC. This encodes CASSKGPALSGIYEQYF.

The CDR3 sequence: CASSPRGGLGPTGELFF. In DNA form, the CDR3 reads TGTGCCAGCAGTCCTAGGGGTGGCTTGGGCCCCACCGGGGAGCTGTTTTTT. The rearrangement uses TRBV28 and TRBJ2-2, with D possibly being TRBD1 (5 bases). Trimming shortened V by 5 bases and J by 4 bases, and 20 bases separated the two germline ends. The germline gives CDR1 MDHEN, CDR2 SYDVKM. The CDR3 length is 17 residues.

The chain links TRBV9 to TRBJ1-2; 11 nucleotides align to TRBD1. This CDR3 is built from 14 residues. With 3 bases clipped from V and 8 bases from J, the junction kept 6 bases outside the gene matches. From germline, CDR1 is SGDLS and CDR2 YYNGEE. The CDR3 loop reads CASSAERTGGGYTF. The CDR3 DNA reads as TGTGCCAGCAGCGCCGAGAGGACAGGGGGCGGCTACACCTTC.

This clone has just a few counts. The chain couples TRBV7-8 to TRBJ2-2; weak D call: TRBD1 (6 bases). Looked up from germline, CDR1 is SGHVS and CDR2 is FQNEAQ. The CDR3 spans 15 residues. V shed 5 bases and J shed 5 bases, with 15 bases lying between them. In DNA, the CDR3 is TGTGCCAGCAGCCAACAACAGGGTTGGACCGGGGAGCTGTTTTTT. It translates to CASSQQQGWTGELFF.

Of note for this clone: The sample carries other DNA sequences with the same CDR3. The rearrangement uses TRBV28 and TRBJ1-1, with TRBD1 matching over 10 bases. The CDR3 length is 13 residues. The ends lost 6 bases at V and 3 bases at J; junction bases unmatched: 1. CDR1 is MDHEN, CDR2 SYDVKM, per germline. In DNA form, the CDR3 reads TGTGCCAGCAGGGGGACAGGGGACACTGAAGCTTTCTTT. This encodes CASRGTGDTEAFF.

This chain joins TRBV11-3 and TRBJ2-1, with 8 bases that match TRBD2. The J segment lost 4 bases and the V segment lost 2 bases, leaving 4 bases of the junction unmatched. This CDR3 is built from 15 residues. CDR1 and CDR2 from the germline V gene are SGHNT and YENEEA. Written as DNA, the CDR3 is TGTGCCAGCAGCTTAATAGCGGGAAGTTACAATGAGCAGTTCTTC. It is translated as CASSLIAGSYNEQFF.

This chain joins TRBV5-1 and TRBJ1-2; 11 nucleotides agree with TRBD1. There are 15 residues in the CDR3. V lost 0 bases and J lost 6; bases outside the gene matches: 4. Germline-derived CDR1 and CDR2 are SGHRS and YFSETQ. The CDR3 DNA sequence: TGCGCCAGCAGCTTGGTGGGGACAGGGGGTGATGGCTACACCTTC. It codes for CASSLVGTGGDGYTF.

This sequence joins TRBV29-1 and TRBJ2-5; 7 bases agree with TRBD1. J gave up 1 base and V 5 bases, and 16 bases lay outside the gene matches. Germline CDR1 reads SQVTM; CDR2 reads ANQGSEA. This CDR3 has 17 residues. CDR3 coding DNA: TGCAGCGTTACCCCTAGTAGGCGGACAGGTACCCAAGAGACCCAGTACTTC. It specifies CSVTPSRRTGTQETQYF.